Listed below are T cell receptor beta chains from one sample, sequenced in a study of regulatory T cells in long-lasting Graves disease. TCRdb recomputed calls from the multiplex PCR reads with MiXCR, one row per CDR3 protein. The data contain about 200,000 distinct CDR3 sequences, roughly 18% of them singletons. Sequencing was performed on peripheral blood mononuclear cells (PBMCs), taken at new diagnosis, from a patient treated with antithyroid drugs. Receptor source: a female donor with Graves disease. CDR3s leave out the opening cysteine and the closing phenylalanine or tryptophan. Fields, in order: V gene, J gene, D gene, CDR3 protein. The D gene is left open where the match is weak.

>TRBV5-1|TRBJ2-1|TRBD2
ASSAGTTSNEQF
>TRBV20-1|TRBJ1-2|TRBD1
SARGQGARGYGYT
>TRBV6-2/TRBV6-3|TRBJ2-1|.
ASSLSSAGSYNEQF
>TRBV9|TRBJ2-3|.
ASSVGGGSTDTQY
>TRBV18|TRBJ2-1|.
ASSSSTMYNEQF
>TRBV7-9|TRBJ2-2|.
ASSLWSLNTGELF
>TRBV14|TRBJ2-5|.
ASSHVRTEGSQY
>TRBV9|TRBJ1-3|.
ASSASAGSMKGNTIY
>TRBV20-1|TRBJ1-1|.
SARLGSAGTDTEAF
>TRBV9|TRBJ2-3|.
ASSVSGAGGDTQY
>TRBV29-1|TRBJ2-1|.
SVEYGTEQF
>TRBV3-1|TRBJ2-3|TRBD2
ASSQNPGLRTDTQY
>TRBV5-1|TRBJ2-3|TRBD1
ASSLLRGSDTQY
>TRBV20-1|TRBJ1-3|TRBD1
SARQGLGNTIY
>TRBV13|TRBJ1-1|.
ASSPWGGAWSEAF
>TRBV4-1|TRBJ2-1|.
ASSQDLYIHEPSLNEQF
>TRBV15|TRBJ2-1|.
ATSRLQNNEQF
>TRBV5-1|.|.
ASRTGAGSLEQF
>TRBV10-3|TRBJ1-4|.
AISGEGFPSGKLF
>TRBV30|TRBJ2-5|TRBD1
AWSPPRTGLRETQY
>TRBV12-5|TRBJ2-7|TRBD1
ASGLVPQGDEQY
>TRBV7-9|TRBJ2-5|TRBD2
ATQSSGRGKTQY
>TRBV7-9|TRBJ2-3|TRBD2
ASSLYGLAGRPSTDTQY
>TRBV3-1|TRBJ1-1|.
ASGWGMNTEAF
>TRBV5-1|TRBJ2-7|TRBD2
ASSLTAGGEEQY
>TRBV27|TRBJ2-7|TRBD2
ASSLGGNSYEQY
>TRBV5-4|TRBJ2-1|.
ASSSRPGDEQF
>TRBV14|TRBJ1-2|.
ASSQSGTPVYGYT
>TRBV19|TRBJ2-3|.
ASSIVTTDTQY
>TRBV12-3/TRBV12-4|TRBJ1-1|.
ASSFSDGNTEAF
>TRBV10-1|TRBJ2-3|TRBD2
ASNDIAGADTQY
>TRBV30|TRBJ2-7|TRBD2
AWSSGRAYEQY
>TRBV6-5|TRBJ1-4|.
ASSYPIRGGTNEKLF
>TRBV7-3|TRBJ1-4|TRBD1
ASSPGTGIQEKLF
>TRBV27|TRBJ2-6|.
ASRSGGEAGANVLT
>TRBV20-1|TRBJ2-4|TRBD2
SARGVAGGLDIQY
>TRBV10-2|TRBJ2-1|TRBD1
ASIKDRDTYNEQF
>TRBV14|TRBJ2-5|TRBD2
ASSQELRERRETQY